The clone carrying this T cell receptor beta chain appeared a few times. Antigen unknown. This entry comes from a study of shared clonotypes between healthy human individuals. Study results and limitations: Represented diversity (both genetic and exposure-history) was limited by the small number of donors.

Using approximately 200 ng DNA, 30,000 to 35,000 T cell genomes, the sorted-subset replicate PCRs were run. Clones were read by immunoSEQ multiplex PCR, and TCRdb kept only the in-frame ones, dropping some. The profile shows approximately 350,000 clones, roughly 70% of them singletons. Germline values: CDR1 LNHDA, CDR2 SQIVND (reference sequence). The CDR3 totals 13 residues. Deletions cut 4 bases from V and 3 bases from J, with 10 bases between. The clonotype was recovered from a man younger than 45 in good health. Sequencing input: memory CD4+ T cells sorted from blood. Subset reported: CD45RA-negative fraction. This sequence joins TRBV19 and TRBJ2-7; D perhaps matches TRBD1 (5 bases). The DNA for the CDR3 is TGTGCCAGTAGTAGGGGCCAGTACTACGAGCAGTACTTC. Residues: CASSRGQYYEQYF.